The clone carrying this T cell receptor beta chain has a handful of counts. These data belong to a study of shared clonotypes between healthy human individuals. Using about 0.2 ug DNA, about 29,000 T cell genomes, the sorted-subset replicate PCRs were run. The assay was immunoSEQ multiplex PCR, and TCRdb's table has in-frame clones only and misses some. There are approximately 640,000 clones in the sample; approximately 79% occur only once, and roughly 1.8% lies in the top ten. Looked up from germline, CDR1 is WSHSY and CDR2 is SAAADI. The CDR3 spans 15 residues. The V and J ends lost 7 bases and 0 bases respectively, with 15 bases between them.

The sequence was obtained from a woman in her twenties or thirties in good health. The sequenced sample was memory CD4+ T cells sorted from blood. Indicated subset: CD45RA-negative fraction. The chain uses TRBV10-2 and TRBJ1-1; the D gene is possibly TRBD1 (5 bases). The CDR3 region is CASTGQDLMNTEAFF. The DNA of the CDR3 is TGCGCCAGCACCGGACAAGACCTCATGAACACTGAAGCTTTCTTT.